One sample yielded the 26 T cell receptor beta chains listed below, sequenced in a study of T-cell reconstitution after alpha-beta-depleted transplantation in children. Using unique molecular identifiers, the investigators prepared the TCRbeta library. TCRdb itself ran the PCR reads through MiXCR, one entry per CDR3 protein. The table includes approximately 400,000 distinct CDR3 sequences, roughly a tenth detected once. Specimen: PBMCs from the stem cell graft donor, collected from the stem cell graft. These receptor sequences come from a human donor who donated a stem cell graft to a child with acute myeloid leukemia.

This clonotype was counted only a few times. The V call is TRBV7-9, the J call TRBJ2-1; no definite D call. Germline V gives CDR1 SEHNR, CDR2 FQNEAQ (reference sequence). The CDR3 is 15 amino acids. Trimming removed 6 bases at V and 0 bases at J, with 12 bases between. CDR3 in DNA: TGTGCCAGCAGGAACGCCGGAAGCTCCTACAATGAGCAGTTCTTC. Translation gives CASRNAGSSYNEQFF.

The table lists this clonotype with many counts. The chain has TRBV5-1 and TRBJ2-5, with 11 nucleotides matching TRBD2. The CDR3 runs to 14 residues. Germline V lookup: CDR1 SGHRS, CDR2 YFSETQ. V dropped 4 bases and J dropped 10; count of bases not matched to a gene: 9. The CDR3 loop reads CASSRSGTSGHQYF. DNA for the CDR3: TGCGCCAGCAGCCGGTCCGGGACTAGCGGCCACCAGTACTTC.

The gene calls are TRBV11-1 and TRBJ2-2; D tentatively reads TRBD1 or TRBD2 (7 bases each). The germline gives CDR1 SGHAT, CDR2 FQDESV (reference sequence). The CDR3 runs 18 residues. V lost 5 bases, J lost 1 base, and 20 bases lay in between. The CDR3: CASSPWGGGAQNTGELFF. The DNA of the CDR3 is TGTGCCAGCAGCCCCTGGGGAGGGGGCGCACAGAACACCGGGGAGCTGTTTTTT. Full variable domain (outside the CDR3, taken from reference TRBV11-1 and TRBJ2-2): EAEVAQSPRYKITEKSQAVAFWCDPISGHATLYWYRQILGQGPELLVQFQDESVVDDSQLPKDRFSAERLKGVDSTLKIQPAELGDSAMYLCASSPWGGGAQNTGELFFGEGSRLTVL.

The chain links TRBV7-8 to TRBJ2-7; 13 bases are a match to TRBD2. The germline V gene has CDR1 SGHVS and CDR2 FQNEAQ. The CDR3 has 16 residues. Unmatched junction bases numbered 5, after V lost 5 bases and J lost 1 base. The DNA of the CDR3 is TGTGCCAGCAGCCGGGGACTAGCGGGACCTTCCTACGAGCAGTACTTC. As protein: CASSRGLAGPSYEQYF.

At least ten counts were recorded for this clonotype. The chain employs TRBV5-1 and TRBJ1-2; a possible D gene is TRBD1 (5 bases). The CDR3 extends over 14 amino acids. V gave up 4 bases and J gave up 0 bases, with 10 bases separating them. CDR1 is SGHRS, CDR2 YFSETQ, per germline. CDR3 in DNA: TGCGCCAGCAGCACAATGACAGCTAACTATGGCTACACCTTC. Its protein is CASSTMTANYGYTF.

The chain employs TRBV30 and TRBJ2-1; 10 bases agree with TRBD2. Unmatched junction bases numbered 12, after V lost 3 bases and J lost 4 bases. Germline V gene lookup returns CDR1 GTSNPN and CDR2 SVGIG (reference sequence). The CDR3 sequence is 17 residues long. The DNA for the CDR3 is TGTGCCTGGAGCGGCCACAGTAGCGGGAGGCCTTACAATGAGCAGTTCTTC. This sequence encodes CAWSGHSSGRPYNEQFF.

This chain connects TRBV7-2 to TRBJ2-7; 9 bases align to TRBD2. Germline lookup yields CDR1 SGHTA and CDR2 FQGNSA. V lost 2 bases to trimming and J lost 5 bases; unmatched junction nucleotides: 4. The CDR3 runs to 14 residues. The CDR3 sequence: CASSLRGRVNEQYF. DNA for the CDR3: TGTGCCAGCAGCTTACGCGGGAGGGTCAACGAGCAGTACTTC.

The chain recombines TRBV12-3 or TRBV12-4 with TRBJ1-2; the D is unclear. There are 11 residues in the CDR3. Trimming stripped 3 bases from V and 10 bases from J, with 9 bases between. CDR3 in DNA: TGTGCCAGCAGTTTCGGTCACACCTACACCTTC. Translated, it gives CASSFGHTYTF.

In its sample, this clonotype was seen many times. CDR3: CASSQDGGEETQYF. Written as DNA, the CDR3 is TGTGCCAGCAGCCAAGATGGGGGCGAAGAGACCCAGTACTTC. The chain has TRBV4-2 and TRBJ2-5; D perhaps matches TRBD1 (6 bases). V lost 0 bases and J 3 bases, leaving 8 bases between the germline ends. Germline V gives CDR1 LGHNA, CDR2 YNFKEQ. This CDR3 spans 14 amino acids.

This clonotype has more than one count but fewer than ten. CDR3 bases: TGCAGTGCTGGCACGCCTAGTGGCGGCCGCACAGATACGCAGTATTTT. Translated, it gives CSAGTPSGGRTDTQYF. The rearrangement links TRBV20-1 to TRBJ2-3; no clear D. V shed 5 bases and J shed 1 base, with 19 bases lying between them. Germline-derived CDR1 and CDR2 are DFQATT and SNEGSKA (reference sequence). The CDR3 consists of 16 residues.

The chain links TRBV20-1 to TRBJ1-2; a possible D gene is TRBD1 (6 bases). The CDR3 sequence is 15 residues long. From germline, CDR1 is DFQATT and CDR2 SNEGSKA (reference sequence). V was trimmed by 4 bases and J by 5 bases, leaving 20 bases between them. The CDR3 is CSAIPSHREVYGYTF. The CDR3 nucleotides read TGCAGTGCTATTCCGAGCCACAGGGAGGTTTATGGCTACACCTTC.

The rearrangement uses TRBV5-1 and TRBJ1-2; the D is unclear. The germline V and J ends were trimmed by 0 bases and 3 bases, with 12 bases remaining between them. This CDR3 has 15 amino acids. Germline V gene sequence: CDR1 SGHRS, CDR2 YFSETQ. The CDR3 reads CASSLGSLLDYGYTF. In nucleotides, the CDR3 is TGCGCCAGCAGCTTGGGCTCCCTTCTGGACTATGGCTACACCTTC. The full variable domain, rest sourced from reference TRBV5-1 and TRBJ1-2, is KAGVTQTPRYLIKTRGQQVTLSCSPISGHRSVSWYQQTPGQGLQFLFEYFSETQRNKGNFPGRFSGRQFSNSRSEMNVSTLELGDSALYLCASSLGSLLDYGYTFGSGTRLTVV.

The chain combines TRBV6-1 with TRBJ2-3; TRBD2 is a possible D gene (6 bases). Germline V gives CDR1 MNHNS, CDR2 SASEGT. The length of the CDR3 is 14 residues. Trimming removed 7 bases from V and 5 bases from J, with 16 bases in between. The DNA for the CDR3 is TGTGCCAGCACCCTCGCGGGAAGGGGAGATACGCAGTATTTT. It encodes CASTLAGRGDTQYF.

V is TRBV7-3 and J is TRBJ2-1; 7 bases are a match to TRBD2. The CDR3 consists of 16 residues. Germline V lookup: CDR1 SGHTA, CDR2 FQGTGA. V gave up 7 bases and J gave up 0 bases; unmatched junction bases: 9. DNA for the CDR3: TGTGCCAGCAACTGGATTGGGGGGGGCTCCTACAATGAGCAGTTCTTC. It is translated as CASNWIGGGSYNEQFF.

The rearrangement uses TRBV7-2 and TRBJ2-7, with TRBD1 matching 7 bases. V shed 4 bases and J 3 bases; nucleotides not matched to a gene: 12. The CDR3 runs 16 residues. Germline assignment: CDR1 SGHTA and CDR2 FQGNSA. The CDR3 region is CASSSRTGSLFYEQYF. The CDR3, as DNA: TGTGCCAGCAGCTCCCGGACAGGATCATTATTCTACGAGCAGTACTTC.

The V and J genes are TRBV11-2 and TRBJ2-7; 7 bases align to TRBD2. The CDR3 length is 14 residues. Germline CDR1 is SGHAT and CDR2 is FQNNGV. V lost 1 base to trimming and J lost 3 bases; unmatched junction nucleotides: 3. This CDR3 is CASSLVGGDYEQYF. Here the CDR3 DNA reads TGTGCCAGCAGCTTAGTTGGGGGGGACTACGAGCAGTACTTC.

This clonotype was recorded a few times. The V and J genes are TRBV7-8 and TRBJ1-5; D gene unclear. The germline CDR1 and CDR2 sequences are SGHVS and FQNEAQ. Deletions cut 10 bases from V and 0 bases from J, with 13 bases between. This CDR3 has 14 residues. CDR3 amino acids: CATASGLSNQPQHF. In nucleotides, the CDR3 is TGTGCCACCGCCAGCGGGCTTAGCAATCAGCCCCAGCATTTT.

This clonotype was detected only a few times. The CDR3 DNA follows: TGCAGTGCTTCTGGAGGGTTAACTGAGACCCAGTACTTC. Protein product: CSASGGLTETQYF. V gene TRBV20-1 combines with J gene TRBJ2-5, with a tentative D call TRBD2 (6 bases). Germline CDR1 DFQATT, CDR2 SNEGSKA (reference sequence). This CDR3 contains 13 residues. V was pared by 5 bases and J by 5 bases, with 15 bases between.

This clonotype was detected only a few times. The V call is TRBV27, the J call TRBJ1-5, with unresolved D. Germline CDR1 reads MNHEY; CDR2 reads SMNVEV (reference sequence). This CDR3 is 15 amino acids long. Between the trimmed V and J ends, which lost 0 bases and 2 bases, there was a span of 8 bases. In nucleotides, the CDR3 is TGTGCCAGCAGTTTATCAGGGCTCCGCAATCAGCCCCAGCATTTT. Its protein is CASSLSGLRNQPQHF.

The V gene is TRBV30, the J gene TRBJ2-3; D unresolved. The V end was cut by 2 bases, the J end by 2 bases, with 5 bases between. From germline, CDR1 is GTSNPN and CDR2 SVGIG (reference sequence). This CDR3 spans 12 amino acids. Here the CDR3 DNA reads TGTGCCTGGAGTATCACCACAGATACGCAGTATTTT. Translating it yields CAWSITTDTQYF.

This sequence joins TRBV7-2 and TRBJ1-2; no definite D call. V lost 1 base and J lost 5, with 14 bases in between. The CDR3 contains 15 residues. Germline assignment: CDR1 SGHTA and CDR2 FQGNSA. The chain's CDR3 is CASSLGRTLVYGYTF. CDR3 coding DNA: TGTGCCAGCAGCTTAGGCCGGACTTTGGTATATGGCTACACCTTC.

This clonotype was seen at least ten times. The chain uses TRBV7-9 and TRBJ2-7; 11 bases line up with TRBD1. Trimming at V came to 5 bases and at J to 8 bases, leaving 11 bases not matched to a gene. The CDR3 has 15 residues. Germline V gene lookup returns CDR1 SEHNR and CDR2 FQNEAQ (reference sequence). The CDR3 region has the DNA TGTGCCAGCAGCGGACAGGGGGCAAGAGGAGGCAAGCAGTACTTC. Translating it yields CASSGQGARGGKQYF. Filled out from reference TRBV7-9 and TRBJ2-7, the complete variable domain reads DTGVSQNPRHKITKRGQNVTFRCDPISEHNRLYWYRQTLGQGPEFLTYFQNEAQLEKSRLLSDRFSAERPKGSFSTLEIQRTEQGDSAMYLCASSGQGARGGKQYFGPGTRLTVT.

The chain joins TRBV27 to TRBJ2-7; 7 nucleotides align to TRBD1. The germline CDR1 and CDR2 sequences are MNHEY and SMNVEV (reference sequence). After removal of 6 bases from V and 2 bases from J, the junction contained 10 bases not matched to a gene. This CDR3 comprises 15 residues. The chain's CDR3 is CASSLTGDSTYEQYF. DNA for the CDR3: TGTGCCAGCAGCCTTACCGGGGACAGTACCTACGAGCAGTACTTC.

This clonotype was seen repeatedly, ten times or more. The V gene is TRBV11-1, the J gene TRBJ2-2; 9 bases are a match to TRBD1. Trimming at V came to 6 bases and at J to 7 bases, leaving 6 bases not matched to a gene. Germline V gene lookup returns CDR1 SGHAT and CDR2 FQDESV (reference sequence). There are 14 residues in the CDR3. The CDR3 is CASRRTGGGGELFF. CDR3 in DNA: TGTGCCAGCAGGCGCACAGGGGGCGGCGGGGAGCTGTTTTTT.

Comment on this clonotype: The junction shows a germline mismatch at one end, possibly a read error. This chain uses TRBV16 with TRBJ2-5; D assignment may be TRBD1 or TRBD2 (5 bases each). Per the germline V gene, CDR1 is KGHSY and CDR2 is FQNENV. The CDR3 is 14 amino acids. The CDR3 region is CASSRDSGAETEYF. DNA for the CDR3: TGTGCCAGCAGCCGCGACAGCGGTGCGGAGACCGAGTACTTC.

The V call is TRBV20-1, the J call TRBJ2-7; 8 bases agree with TRBD1. Germline values: CDR1 DFQATT, CDR2 SNEGSKA (reference sequence). The CDR3 runs to 14 residues. V dropped 4 bases and J dropped 0; count of bases not matched to a gene: 5. In nucleotides, the CDR3 is TGCAGTGCTACAACAGGGGGGAGCTCCTACGAGCAGTACTTC. Its protein product is CSATTGGSSYEQYF.